The clone carrying this T cell receptor beta chain has a handful of counts. Its antigen is not identified. The entry originates in a study of CD8+CD57+ T cells in acquired aplastic anemia. The overall study: When averaged, DNA from sorted CD4+ and CD8+ cells came to around 3.4 ug. Study-level results: It was found that approximately 29 CD8+ CDR3 sequences were shared between patients and controls.

Genomic DNA, the template, was used for profiling of the TCR beta VDJ and CDR3. TCRdb re-called the reads with MiXCR, one entry per CDR3 protein. The table has 100,000 to 120,000 distinct CDR3 sequences, roughly 50% seen once; the top ten hold roughly 34%. The clonotype comes from a human donor in good health, serving as a control. Sequenced: sorted CD4+, CD8+, or CD8+CD57+ T cells (not recorded which) from PBMCs.

CDR3 sequence (DNA): TGCAGTGCCCCGACCGCCAGCCACCCCTATGGCTACACCTTC. Translating gives CSAPTASHPYGYTF. The chain couples TRBV20-1 to TRBJ1-2, with D uncertain. V dropped 6 bases and J dropped 4 bases, with 18 bases sitting between them. Germline CDR1 reads DFQATT; CDR2 reads SNEGSKA (reference sequence). The CDR3 covers 14 residues.